The clone carrying this T cell receptor beta chain was seen a handful of times. This CDR3 region has 15 residues. CDR1 is SGHDN and CDR2 is FVKESK in the germline V gene. V was clipped by 2 bases and J by 8 bases, with 16 bases between them. This specimen belongs to a study of blood T cells in healthy people across ages. It was with a sample-barcoded 5' primer and a J-beta primer mix that a second PCR of roughly 7 to 12 cycles was run. TCRdb reprocessed the 5' RACE reads via MiXCR and lists one record per CDR3 protein. The data contain 890,000 or so distinct CDR3 sequences, about 59% of them singletons. Each donor was a healthy Caucasian individual from Russia, aged roughly 6 to 90.

This receptor was taken from a man aged 25-45 years in good health. Input material: blood. V is TRBV14 and J is TRBJ2-1; maybe TRBD2 (5 bases). Here the CDR3 reads CASSQPSLVIDEQFF. CDR3 bases: TGTGCCAGCAGCCAACCTTCACTAGTTATCGATGAGCAGTTCTTC.